This TCR beta chain was recorded in a study of blood T cell repertoires in COVID-19. The overall study: The origin of the acute and convalescent COVID-19 samples was the United States, Italy and Spain. Nucleic acid was either cDNA or gDNA, and it came from T cells, B-cell-depleted T cells, or PBMCs.

Study processing details: Using reference gene primer amplification, nucleated cell counts were estimated. The table came from immunoSEQ multiplex PCR; TCRdb's copy has only in-frame clones and leaves some out. Clone size and the V and J calls come from that table; the DNA yielded D and trimming. The table includes approximately 150,000 clones, 93% detected once. Looked up from germline, CDR1 is LGHDT and CDR2 is YNNKEL (reference sequence). Between the trimmed V and J ends, which lost 5 bases and 7 bases, there was a span of 20 bases. CDR3 length equals 15 residues. A Seattle source enrolled patients during active infection and followed them longitudinally.

This chain links TRBV3-1 (or the pseudogene TRBV3-2) with TRBJ2-5, with D possibly TRBD1 on 6 matching bases. Material: peripheral blood. The receptor was derived from a woman aged 55-70 years with COVID-19, enrolled during active disease. The CDR3 DNA sequence: TGTGCCAGCAGCTCCAGGGGAACTGCCCTATCGACCCAGTACTTC. Residues: CASSSRGTALSTQYF.